This entry features one T cell receptor (beta chain) sequence. The CDR3 totals 13 residues. Deletions cut 6 bases from V and 8 bases from J, with 16 bases between. Germline V gene lookup returns CDR1 DFQATT and CDR2 SNEGSKA (reference sequence). The RNA, roughly 0.5 to 1 ug, was put through reverse transcription using random hexamers. Amplification of TCR beta CDR3 across 54 Vbeta and 13 Jbeta was performed with immunoSEQ multiplex PCR. MiXCR, run by TCRdb on the immunoSEQ multiplex PCR reads, gives a single entry per CDR3 protein. The sample has 200,000 or so distinct CDR3 sequences; just under 95% are singletons. This sample was taken from a study of CD8 T cells in Susac syndrome.

The specimen was CD8+ T cells from PBMCs. The V and J genes are TRBV20-1 and TRBJ1-4, with D perhaps matching TRBD1 (6 bases). The TCR originated in a human donor with Susac syndrome. CDR3: CSARTGREEKLFF. CDR3 sequence (DNA): TGCAGTGCCCGTACAGGGAGGGAAGAAAAACTGTTTTTT.